This entry features one TCR beta chain sequence. This sample was included in a study of T cell responses to AZD1222 COVID-19 vaccine. Germline V gene lookup returns CDR1 MGHRA and CDR2 YSYEKL. With 1 base clipped from V and 9 bases from J, the junction kept 11 bases outside the gene matches. This CDR3 has 15 residues. Clones were sequenced by immunoSEQ multiplex PCR, and TCRdb holds only the in-frame ones, with some missing. Of 150,000 to 200,000 clones detected, over 90% appear once; the ten largest clones hold about 4%. The specimen comprised peripheral blood, sampled on day 0 of AZD1222 vaccination. This receptor was taken from an adult in good health. The rearrangement links TRBV4-1 to TRBJ1-1, with 7 bases that match TRBD1. CDR3 region: CASSQVQGISGKAFF. DNA for the CDR3: TGCGCCAGCAGCCAAGTACAGGGGATTTCGGGCAAAGCTTTCTTT.